Sequencing of this T cell receptor (beta chain) was carried out in a study of blood T cell repertoires in COVID-19. For the study at large: Some COVID-19 samples were acute and others convalescent; all came from the United States, Italy and Spain. PBMCs, B-cell-depleted T cells, or T cells were the source of the cDNA or gDNA that made up the material.

All enrollees were roughly 18 to 95 years old and from 24 US areas. Clones were read by immunoSEQ multiplex PCR, and TCRdb kept only the in-frame ones, dropping some. The repertoire holds 150,000 to 200,000 clones, with over 75% as singletons. Germline assignment: CDR1 MNHEY and CDR2 SVGEGT. The V and J ends lost 2 bases and 4 bases respectively, with 9 bases between them. This CDR3 spans 14 amino acids. Sequenced input: PBMCs or T cells enriched from blood (not recorded which). The TCR sequence derives from a woman aged 45-60 years who had recovered from COVID-19. J is TRBJ1-5 and V is TRBV6-2 or TRBV6-3; D unclear. In DNA form, the CDR3 reads TGTGCCAGCAGTTACGTAAGGACTAATCAGCCCCAGCATTTT. Its protein product is CASSYVRTNQPQHF.